The next 8 T cell receptor beta chains were all read from a single sample in a study of spatial heterogeneity in lung cancer. As to time point: sample taken at primary tumor resection. Their specific antigens are unknown. MiXCR, run by TCRdb on the 5' RACE reads, gives a single entry per CDR3 protein. The top ten hold approximately 10% of the sample, which has some 21,000 distinct CDR3 sequences, around 6% seen once. Findings and caveats of the study: Tumoral mutation counts were tracked by counts of expanded intratumoral alpha and beta TCRs.

The sequencing here drew on lung tumor tissue, taken at surgery. The receptors originated from a male donor with early-stage non-small cell lung cancer.

By frequency in the sample, this clonotype is medium-sized. V is TRBV7-3 and J is TRBJ2-5; D gene unclear. V was shortened by 3 bases and J by 2 bases, with 13 bases between the two germline ends. The length of the CDR3 is 15 residues. Looked up from germline, CDR1 is SGHTA and CDR2 is FQGTGA. The CDR3 spells CASSLGQIPQETQYF. CDR3 in DNA: TGTGCCAGCAGCTTGGGCCAGATCCCACAAGAGACCCAGTACTTC. The entire variable domain, with the rest obtained from reference TRBV7-3 and TRBJ2-5, is as follows: GAGVSQTPSNKVTEKGKYVELRCDPISGHTALYWYRQSLGQGPEFLIYFQGTGAADDSGLPNDRFFAVRPEGSVSTLKIQRTERGDSAVYLCASSLGQIPQETQYFGPGTRLLVL.

This clonotype was detected many times. The CDR3 loop is CASSSGGNQPQHF. The CDR3 region has the DNA TGTGCCAGCAGTTCAGGGGGCAATCAGCCCCAGCATTTT. J is TRBJ1-5 and V is TRBV6-6, with a tentative D call TRBD1 (6 bases). Germline lookup yields CDR1 MNHNY and CDR2 SVGAGI (reference sequence). V lost 4 bases, J lost 2 bases, and 6 bases lay in between. The CDR3 has 13 amino acids.

This clonotype has more than one count but fewer than ten. The chain couples TRBV28 to TRBJ2-5; D gene uncertain. V dropped 3 bases and J dropped 1 base, with 15 bases sitting between them. Germline V gene lookup returns CDR1 MDHEN and CDR2 SYDVKM. This CDR3 has 16 residues. This CDR3 is CASSFRRHPFQETQYF. CDR3 in DNA: TGTGCCAGCAGTTTCCGACGACACCCGTTCCAAGAGACCCAGTACTTC. Drawing the rest from reference TRBV28 and TRBJ2-5, the complete variable domain is DVKVTQSSRYLVKRTGEKVFLECVQDMDHENMFWYRQDPGLGLRLIYFSYDVKMKEKGDIPEGYSVSREKKERFSLILESASTNQTSMYLCASSFRRHPFQETQYFGPGTRLLVL.

This clonotype was seen at least ten times. The chain carries TRBV28 and TRBJ1-5, with TRBD1 identical over 11 bases. The V segment lost 6 bases and the J segment 3 bases; nucleotides outside the gene matches: 4. The CDR3 totals 15 residues. Looked up from germline, CDR1 is MDHEN and CDR2 is SYDVKM. As DNA, the CDR3 is TGTGCCAGCAGGGGGACAGGGGGTTTCAATCAGCCCCAGCATTTT. Translation gives CASRGTGGFNQPQHF.

This chain uses TRBV5-1 with TRBJ2-1; 9 nucleotides match TRBD2. The junction had 3 bases not matched to a gene; V was cut back by 0 bases and J by 5 bases. Germline V gives CDR1 SGHRS, CDR2 YFSETQ. The CDR3 has 15 amino acids. This CDR3 reads CASSLARGRDNEQFF. CDR3 nucleotides: TGCGCCAGCAGCTTGGCACGCGGGAGGGACAATGAGCAGTTCTTC.

Ten or more counts support this clonotype. The CDR3 here is CASSPGTGLYQETQYF. CDR3 nucleotide sequence: TGTGCCAGCAGCCCCGGGACAGGATTGTACCAAGAGACCCAGTACTTC. The chain uses TRBV11-2 and TRBJ2-5; 8 nucleotides agree with TRBD1. The CDR3 is 16 residues long. The V segment lost 5 bases and the J segment 0 bases; nucleotides outside the gene matches: 8. Germline values: CDR1 SGHAT, CDR2 FQNNGV.

In its sample, this clonotype was seen many times. V usage is TRBV19 and J usage is TRBJ2-1; D tentatively fits TRBD1 or TRBD2 (5 bases each). V was shortened by 5 bases and J by 0 bases, with 29 bases between the two germline ends. Germline loops: CDR1 LNHDA, CDR2 SQIVND (reference sequence). There are 21 residues in the CDR3. CDR3 protein: CASSPLWAGDPSRGSYNEQFF. The DNA of the CDR3 is TGTGCCAGTAGTCCACTCTGGGCCGGGGACCCGTCCCGCGGCTCCTACAATGAGCAGTTCTTC.

This clonotype was detected ten times or more. The CDR3 reads CASSAGRYSNQPQHF. CDR3 bases: TGTGCCAGCAGCGCCGGACGGTATAGCAATCAGCCCCAGCATTTT. The chain combines TRBV9 with TRBJ1-5; D call uncertain. Trimming left V 3 bases short and J 0 bases short, with 10 bases between. The length of the CDR3 is 15 residues. Looked up from germline, CDR1 is SGDLS and CDR2 is YYNGEE.